This T cell receptor beta chain was obtained from a study of cytomegalovirus exposure and HLA in healthy donors. Study overall: Of a few hundred genotyped donors, 81% clustered with self-reported Caucasian donors.

This clone was counted once. Its target is unknown. Participants comprised healthy donors of bone marrow. V trimming: 3 bases; J trimming: 13 bases; junction bases outside the gene matches: 2. The CDR3 is made up of 11 amino acids. Germline V gene data show CDR1 as KGHSH and CDR2 as LQKENI. Study findings and constraints: With high specificity and sensitivity, the classifier reportedly diagnosed cytomegalovirus status. Another analysis was done later, and it associated around 16,000 TCR beta sequences with HLA alleles at 0.05 false discovery rate.

Use of 60 Vbeta and 13 Jbeta primers characterized the PCR. Data came from immunoSEQ multiplex PCR; TCRdb stores just in-frame clones and leaves some out. The sample lists fewer than 200,000 clones, about 90% occurring once. The chain combines TRBV18 with TRBJ2-1, with TRBD1 identical over 8 bases. Sequencing was performed on PBMCs. The sequence derives from a girl under three years old in good health and CMV-seronegative. The CDR3 nucleotides read TGTGCCAGCTCACCGGACAGGGAACAGTTCTTC. Its translation is CASSPDREQFF. The full variable domain, in which reference TRBV18 and TRBJ2-1 provide the parts outside the CDR3, is NAGVMQNPRHLVRRRGQEARLRCSPMKGHSHVYWYRQLPEEGLKFMVYLQKENIIDESGMPKERFSAEFPKEGPSILRIQQVVRGDSAAYFCASSPDREQFFGPGTRLTVL.